A single sample gave rise to the 8 T cell receptor beta chains below, sequenced in a study of T cells after yellow fever vaccination. TCRdb called the 5' RACE reads again in MiXCR, with one record for every CDR3 protein. The sample holds around 600,000 distinct CDR3 sequences, about 12% seen once. The source material was PBMCs, sampled on the day of the yellow fever booster vaccination. The source of these receptors is a young man who received the YFV17D yellow fever vaccine.

This clonotype was recorded only once. V gene TRBV13 combines with J gene TRBJ2-4; D perhaps matches TRBD1 (8 bases). The CDR3 spans 16 residues. V shed 4 bases and J shed 8 bases, with 21 bases lying between them. Looked up from germline, CDR1 is PRHDT and CDR2 is FYEKMQ (reference sequence). The CDR3 sequence is CASSSRIQGEGDIQYF. CDR3 nucleotides: TGTGCCAGCAGCTCCAGAATACAGGGGGAGGGGGACATTCAGTACTTC. Using reference TRBV13 and TRBJ2-4 for the parts outside the CDR3, the full variable domain is AAGVIQSPRHLIKEKRETATLKCYPIPRHDTVYWYQQGPGQDPQFLISFYEKMQSDKGSIPDRFSAQQFSDYHSELNMSSLELGDSALYFCASSSRIQGEGDIQYFGAGTRLSVL.

This clonotype has just a few counts. The chain joins TRBV5-1 to TRBJ1-4; TRBD1 aligns across 7 bases. The CDR3 consists of 15 residues. CDR1 and CDR2 from the germline V gene are SGHRS and YFSETQ. With V trimmed by 4 bases and J by 3 bases, 6 bases remained unmatched. CDR3 bases: TGCGCCAGCAGCCTACAGGGGTCACCTAATGAAAAACTGTTTTTT. Its protein is CASSLQGSPNEKLFF.

This clonotype was detected a few times. This chain uses TRBV6-2 or TRBV6-3 with TRBJ1-1; D may be TRBD1 (6 bases). The CDR3 covers 12 residues. The V gene's germline CDR1 is MNHEY and CDR2 SVGEGT. The germline V and J ends were trimmed by 4 bases and 6 bases, with 9 bases remaining between them. This chain's CDR3 is CASSSRGSEAFF. The CDR3 bases are TGTGCCAGCAGTTCGAGGGGGTCTGAAGCTTTCTTT.

This clonotype appeared a few times. This sequence joins TRBV30 and TRBJ2-7, with 8 bases fitting TRBD2. The ends lost 4 bases at V and 1 base at J; junction bases unmatched: 9. The CDR3 totals 15 residues. Germline CDR1 and CDR2: GTSNPN and SVGIG (reference sequence). This chain's CDR3 is CAWNRAGGYSYEQYF. CDR3 sequence (DNA): TGTGCCTGGAATCGGGCGGGAGGATATTCCTACGAGCAGTACTTC. The full variable domain, in which reference TRBV30 and TRBJ2-7 provide the parts outside the CDR3, is SQTIHQWPATLVQPVGSPLSLECTVEGTSNPNLYWYRQAAGRGLQLLFYSVGIGQISSEVPQNLSASRPQDRQFILSSKKLLLSDSGFYLCAWNRAGGYSYEQYFGPGTRLTVT.

This clonotype was seen more than once but under ten times. V usage is TRBV12-3 or TRBV12-4 and J usage is TRBJ2-7; TRBD1 aligns across 7 bases. V lost 3 bases to trimming and J lost 3 bases; unmatched junction nucleotides: 5. This CDR3 has 14 amino acids. The CDR3 loop is CASSFGQVDYEQYF. The CDR3 DNA follows: TGTGCCAGCAGTTTCGGACAGGTCGACTACGAGCAGTACTTC.

The CDR3 reads CASRPRDGGQRAFF. CDR3 nucleotide sequence: TGTGCCAGCAGACCCAGGGACGGAGGCCAGAGGGCTTTCTTT. The J gene is TRBJ1-1, the V gene TRBV5-4; tentatively, D is TRBD1 (5 bases). Trimming shortened V by 5 bases and J by 11 bases, and 22 bases separated the two germline ends. Germline V CDR1 and CDR2: SGHNT, YYREEE (reference sequence). CDR3 length equals 14 residues. Filled out from reference TRBV5-4 and TRBJ1-1, the complete variable domain reads ETGVTQSPTHLIKTRGQQVTLRCSSQSGHNTVSWYQQALGQGPQFIFQYYREEENGRGNFPPRFSGLQFPNYSSELNVNALELDDSALYLCASRPRDGGQRAFFGQGTRLTVV.

This clonotype was seen a handful of times. The CDR3 bases are TGTGCCAGCAGTTCCACACAGGGTAAATTGGACAATGAGCAGTTCTTC. It translates to CASSSTQGKLDNEQFF. The chain joins TRBV25-1 to TRBJ2-1; a weak D match, TRBD1 (6 bases). Trimming removed 5 bases from V and 5 bases from J, with 19 bases in between. The CDR3 sequence is 16 residues long. Germline CDR1 MGHDK, CDR2 SYGVNS.

This clonotype has more than one count but fewer than ten. The chain links TRBV7-2 to TRBJ2-4, with D unresolved. Germline CDR1 and CDR2: SGHTA and FQGNSA. The CDR3 sequence is 13 residues long. The ends were cut back, 3 bases at V and 0 bases at J, with 3 bases in the middle. The CDR3 is CASSFVAKNIQYF. The CDR3, as DNA: TGTGCCAGCAGCTTCGTAGCCAAAAACATTCAGTACTTC.